This T cell receptor (beta chain) was recorded in a study of CD8+ T cells in alopecia areata. Overall study: Treated patients received oral tofacitinib, 5 to 10 mg twice daily.

In each case, RNA was isolated and then reverse transcribed into cDNA as the sequencing template. The assay was immunoSEQ multiplex PCR, and TCRdb's table has in-frame clones only and misses some. The sample has over 70,000 clones; about 71% are singletons. Overall study findings and caveats: Only one nonresponder was present, which leaves the link between baseline CD8+ expansion and response uncertain. Scalp sample data also include resident alphabeta T cells from normal skin.

Trimming stripped 0 bases from V and 4 bases from J, with 3 bases between. The germline V gene has CDR1 LNHNV and CDR2 YYDKDF (reference sequence). The CDR3 sequence is 12 residues long. Concerning this clone itself: Its target is unknown.

Regarding treatment: oral pan-JAK inhibitor, 5-10 mg twice daily. CD4+ and CD8+ T cells were sorted from PBMCs. The sequence came from a human donor with alopecia areata. The gene calls are TRBV15 and TRBJ2-5; D not certain. Sequenced material: CD8+ T cells sorted from blood, taken at week 24, from a patient treated with tofacitinib. The CDR3 region is CATSRDLETQYF. CDR3 in DNA: TGTGCCACCAGCAGAGATCTAGAGACCCAGTACTTC.